The clone carrying this T cell receptor beta chain was detected only once. Its antigen is unidentified. This sample stems from a study of CD8+CD57+ T cells in acquired aplastic anemia. Study results and caveats: Simpson's diversity of CD8+ cells was not significantly different in patients compared with controls.

Researchers used genomic DNA as the template to profile TCR beta VDJ and CDR3. One entry per CDR3 protein, called by TCRdb with MiXCR from the reads. The sample records approximately 200,000 distinct CDR3 sequences, approximately 50% being singletons. The CDR3 runs to 14 residues. Germline-derived CDR1 and CDR2 are SNHLY and FYNNEI. Between the trimmed V and J ends, which lost 5 bases and 1 base, there was a span of 11 bases. V and J are TRBV2 and TRBJ1-1; D is perhaps TRBD1 (5 bases). Sequences were obtained from sorted CD4+, CD8+, or CD8+CD57+ T cells (not recorded which) from PBMCs. The clonotype comes from a human donor in good health, serving as a control. The CDR3 region is CASSKGPSNTEAFF. CDR3 nucleotides: TGTGCCAGCAGTAAGGGACCCTCGAACACTGAAGCTTTCTTT.